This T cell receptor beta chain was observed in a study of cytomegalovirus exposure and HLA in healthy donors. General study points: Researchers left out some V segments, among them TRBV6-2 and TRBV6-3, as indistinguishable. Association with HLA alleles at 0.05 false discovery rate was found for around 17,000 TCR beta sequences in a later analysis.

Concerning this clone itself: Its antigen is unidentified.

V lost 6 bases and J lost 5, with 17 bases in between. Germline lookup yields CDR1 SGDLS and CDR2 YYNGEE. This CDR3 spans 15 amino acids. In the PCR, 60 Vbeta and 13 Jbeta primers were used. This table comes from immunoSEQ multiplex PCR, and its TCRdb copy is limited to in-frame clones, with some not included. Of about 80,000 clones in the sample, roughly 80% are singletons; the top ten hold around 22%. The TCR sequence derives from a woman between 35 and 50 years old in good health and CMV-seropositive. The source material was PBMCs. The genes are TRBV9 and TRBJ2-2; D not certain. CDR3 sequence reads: CASTLVTTGTGELFF. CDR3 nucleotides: TGTGCCAGCACCCTAGTTACTACCGGTACCGGGGAGCTGTTTTTT.